The next 24 T cell receptor beta chains were all read from a single sample in a study of T-cell reconstitution after alpha-beta-depleted transplantation in children. Unique molecular identifiers were used to barcode this TCRbeta library. TCRdb used MiXCR to reprocess the PCR reads, holding one entry per CDR3 protein. The sample carries some 600,000 distinct CDR3 sequences, 10% to 15% recorded once. The sample here was PBMCs, mostly from graft donor cells, taken 360 days after TCRalphabeta/CD19-depleted stem cell transplant. Receptors were obtained from a male patient between 10 and 17 years old who had a stem cell transplant for acute myeloid leukemia, so the T cells may come from the graft donor.

The V gene is TRBV10-3, the J gene TRBJ2-1; D gene uncertain. Germline V CDR1 and CDR2: ENHRY, SYGVKD. The ends were cut back, 2 bases at V and 8 bases at J, with 7 bases in the middle. This CDR3 spans 12 amino acids. CDR3 nucleotide sequence: TGTGCCATCAGTGAGAGTAGGCATGAGCAGTTCTTC. As protein: CAISESRHEQFF.

The chain combines TRBV15 with TRBJ2-1; no firm D call. Trimming stripped 1 base from V and 8 bases from J, with 12 bases between. The CDR3 extends over 14 amino acids. CDR1 LNHNV and CDR2 YYDKDF come from the germline V gene (reference sequence). The CDR3 here is CATSRVGCADEQFF. CDR3 bases: TGTGCCACCAGCAGAGTAGGATGCGCTGATGAGCAGTTCTTC. The whole variable domain, filled in from reference TRBV15 and TRBJ2-1, reads DAMVIQNPRYQVTQFGKPVTLSCSQTLNHNVMYWYQQKSSQAPKLLFHYYDKDFNNEADTPDNFQSRRPNTSFCFLDIRSPGLGDTAMYLCATSRVGCADEQFFGPGTRLTVL.

The sample holds a few counts of this clonotype. The V and J genes are TRBV5-6 and TRBJ2-3; 16 bases align to TRBD2. The V gene end was trimmed by 3 bases and the J gene end by 6 bases; junction bases not matched to a gene: 7. The CDR3 is 17 residues long. The germline CDR1 and CDR2 sequences are SGHDT and YYEEEE. As DNA, the CDR3 is TGTGCCAGCAGCTGGGGACTAGCGGGAGGGCTTTTTGATACGCAGTATTTT. Translated: CASSWGLAGGLFDTQYF.

This clonotype has more than one count but fewer than ten. V and J are TRBV4-3 and TRBJ1-1; 9 nucleotides line up with TRBD1. Germline-derived CDR1 and CDR2 are LGHNA and YSLEER. The CDR3 covers 15 residues. The trim removed 4 bases at V and 2 bases at J, leaving 5 bases unmatched. CDR3 region: CASSLLTGGNTEAFF. The CDR3 region has the DNA TGCGCCAGCAGCCTCTTGACAGGGGGAAACACTGAAGCTTTCTTT.

In DNA, the CDR3 is TGCAGTGCTAGAGGGGTTAGCGGTTTGTGGGGCACAGATACGCAGTATTTT. Amino acids: CSARGVSGLWGTDTQYF. The genes are TRBV20-1 and TRBJ2-3; a possible D gene is TRBD2 (6 bases). Trimming cost V 1 base and J 1 base, with 18 bases left between them. The CDR3 sequence is 17 residues long. Germline V gene sequence: CDR1 DFQATT, CDR2 SNEGSKA (reference sequence).

The chain links TRBV19 to TRBJ1-5, with TRBD1 matching 8 bases. The CDR3 length is 14 residues. The germline CDR1 and CDR2 sequences are LNHDA and SQIVND (reference sequence). V was clipped by 3 bases and J by 6 bases; unmatched bases: 4. CDR3 bases: TGTGCCAGTAGTATGGGGACAGGAGTTCAGCCCCAGCATTTT. Encoded protein: CASSMGTGVQPQHF.

The chain links TRBV7-2 to TRBJ2-7, with a possible D match to TRBD2 (6 bases). V lost 1 base to trimming and J lost 6 bases, with 13 bases between them. The CDR3 has 14 amino acids. CDR1 is SGHTA and CDR2 is FQGNSA in the germline V gene. The chain's CDR3 is CASSLGGRLGEQYF. The CDR3 DNA sequence: TGTGCCAGCAGCTTAGGTGGGAGGCTGGGCGAGCAGTACTTC.

This clonotype was observed once. V gene TRBV20-1 combines with J gene TRBJ2-7; D is perhaps TRBD1 (6 bases). CDR3 size: 14 residues. CDR1 and CDR2 (germline): DFQATT, SNEGSKA (reference sequence). Trimming left V 0 bases short and J 2 bases short, with 11 bases between. CDR3 loop: CSARDPGQTYEQYF. DNA for the CDR3: TGCAGTGCTAGAGATCCAGGACAGACCTACGAGCAGTACTTC.

The J gene is TRBJ2-1, the V gene TRBV18; 10 bases match TRBD2. The CDR3 length is 15 residues. Germline V gene sequence: CDR1 KGHSH, CDR2 LQKENI. Trimming cost V 8 bases and J 6 bases; bases outside gene matches: 10. The CDR3 reads CASRTSGISGNEQFF. DNA for the CDR3: TGTGCCAGCCGTACTAGCGGGATCTCTGGCAATGAGCAGTTCTTC.

The genes are TRBV7-8 and TRBJ2-1; 13 nucleotides agree with TRBD2. The J segment lost 3 bases and the V segment lost 7 bases, leaving 12 bases of the junction unmatched. The CDR3 runs to 18 residues. Germline CDR1 SGHVS, CDR2 FQNEAQ. This CDR3 reads CASTLGTSGIQIYNEQFF. CDR3 nucleotide sequence: TGTGCCAGCACCCTGGGGACTAGCGGGATTCAGATCTACAATGAGCAGTTCTTC.

This clonotype was recorded a few times. The V call is TRBV2, the J call TRBJ1-5; 8 bases line up with TRBD1. V shed 1 base and J 3 bases; nucleotides not matched to a gene: 8. Germline CDR1 and CDR2: SNHLY and FYNNEI. The CDR3 loop spans 17 amino acids. The CDR3: CASSEVGQGDHNQPQHF. CDR3 in DNA: TGTGCCAGCAGTGAAGTCGGACAGGGTGATCACAATCAGCCCCAGCATTTT.

Here the CDR3 reads CASSGPGGVYEQYF. CDR3 in DNA: TGTGCCAGCAGTGGACCAGGGGGCGTGTACGAGCAGTACTTC. The V gene is TRBV2, the J gene TRBJ2-7; the match to TRBD1 covers 8 bases. The V segment lost 4 bases and the J segment 4 bases; nucleotides outside the gene matches: 6. Germline CDR1 SNHLY, CDR2 FYNNEI. This CDR3 spans 14 amino acids.

This chain uses TRBV4-1 with TRBJ2-7; 9 bases agree with TRBD2. The junction had 6 bases not matched to a gene; V was cut back by 4 bases and J by 5 bases. The CDR3 loop spans 14 amino acids. Germline CDR1 reads MGHRA; CDR2 reads YSYEKL. CDR3 protein: CASSPVAGVNEQYF. CDR3 in DNA: TGCGCCAGCAGCCCCGTAGCGGGAGTGAACGAGCAGTACTTC.

The chain carries TRBV7-9 and TRBJ2-7, with 7 bases lining up with TRBD2. Germline-derived CDR1 and CDR2 are SEHNR and FQNEAQ (reference sequence). The CDR3 has 15 amino acids. V lost 1 base, J lost 4 bases, and 7 bases stayed unmatched. Written as DNA, the CDR3 is TGTGCCAGCAGCTTAGGGAGTAGCGGGCCTTACGAGCAGTACTTC. Translating gives CASSLGSSGPYEQYF.

This sequence joins TRBV9 and TRBJ1-6, with TRBD1 matching 7 bases. With V trimmed by 5 bases and J by 0 bases, 11 bases remained unmatched. The CDR3 sequence is 18 residues long. In germline, CDR1 is SGDLS, CDR2 YYNGEE. The CDR3 DNA is TGTGCCAGCAGTGGACAGGTCCCAACGAGCTCCTATAATTCACCCCTCCACTTT. This sequence encodes CASSGQVPTSSYNSPLHF.

Many counts were recorded for this clonotype. The chain uses TRBV20-1 and TRBJ2-1, with 8 nucleotides matching TRBD1. This CDR3 spans 16 amino acids. Trimming took 0 bases from V and 2 from J; bases not matched to a gene: 6. Per the germline V gene, CDR1 is DFQATT and CDR2 is SNEGSKA (reference sequence). The chain's CDR3 is CSARDLGTGAYNEQFF. The CDR3 DNA reads as TGCAGTGCTAGAGATCTAGGGACAGGCGCCTACAATGAGCAGTTCTTC.

This clonotype appeared a few times. The chain recombines TRBV20-1 with TRBJ2-1; D gene unclear. This CDR3 spans 13 amino acids. V shed 6 bases and J shed 5 bases, with 14 bases lying between them. Germline lookup yields CDR1 DFQATT and CDR2 SNEGSKA (reference sequence). The CDR3 sequence: CSAEVSWNNEQFF. The CDR3 nucleotides read TGCAGTGCAGAGGTTAGCTGGAACAATGAGCAGTTCTTC.

Only a few counts were recorded for this clonotype. The chain uses TRBV29-1 and TRBJ2-2, with 9 bases identical to TRBD1. The CDR3 contains 13 residues. Per the germline V gene, CDR1 is SQVTM and CDR2 is ANQGSEA. After removal of 3 bases from V and 7 bases from J, the junction contained 3 bases not matched to a gene. The CDR3 nucleotides read TGCAGCGTTGAGGGACAGGGATACGGGGAGCTGTTTTTT. It encodes CSVEGQGYGELFF.

The chain couples TRBV15 to TRBJ2-1; 11 bases map to TRBD2. The CDR3 has 15 amino acids. After removal of 7 bases from V and 8 bases from J, the junction contained 10 bases not matched to a gene. Germline assignment: CDR1 LNHNV and CDR2 YYDKDF (reference sequence). DNA of the CDR3: TGTGCCACCAACAAATATAGCGGGAGGGCCGATGAGCAGTTCTTC. This sequence encodes CATNKYSGRADEQFF.

In its sample, this clonotype was seen a few times. The chain links TRBV29-1 to TRBJ1-2; maybe TRBD1 (6 bases). CDR1 is SQVTM, CDR2 ANQGSEA, per germline. V lost 1 base and J 4 bases, leaving 19 bases between the germline ends. The CDR3 consists of 16 residues. CDR3: CSVEGGLGGSGYGYTF. In DNA, the CDR3 is TGCAGCGTTGAAGGGGGTTTAGGGGGGTCGGGCTATGGCTACACCTTC.

The rearrangement links TRBV12-3 or TRBV12-4 to TRBJ2-1; 12 bases fit TRBD2. The CDR3 is 18 residues long. Trimming took 1 base from V and 3 from J; bases not matched to a gene: 7. CDR3 nucleotides: TGTGCCAGCAGTTTAGACCGACTAGCGGGAGAGTACTACAATGAGCAGTTCTTC. Amino acid sequence: CASSLDRLAGEYYNEQFF.

The V gene is TRBV18, the J gene TRBJ2-5; 7 bases align to TRBD2. The V gene end was trimmed by 1 base and the J gene end by 1 base; junction bases not matched to a gene: 9. This CDR3 contains 17 residues. Germline CDR1 and CDR2: KGHSH and LQKENI. The CDR3 DNA reads as TGTGCCAGCTCACCACTTGCGGGAGCCCACCTCCAAGAGACCCAGTACTTC. It translates to CASSPLAGAHLQETQYF.

This chain links TRBV20-1 with TRBJ2-7; 9 bases fit TRBD2. The CDR3 is 14 residues long. CDR1 DFQATT and CDR2 SNEGSKA come from the germline V gene (reference sequence). J was trimmed by 3 bases and V by 6 bases; bases with no gene match: 9. CDR3 DNA sequence: TGCAGTGCCGAACTGACTAGCGGCTTCTACGAGCAGTACTTC. It codes for CSAELTSGFYEQYF.

The chain couples TRBV20-1 to TRBJ2-3; D ambiguous. This CDR3 is built from 11 residues. Germline CDR1 DFQATT, CDR2 SNEGSKA (reference sequence). Trimming pared 4 bases from V and 4 bases from J, leaving 6 bases between. CDR3 sequence (DNA): TGCAGTGCTATTGGGTCAGATACGCAGTATTTT. It yields the protein CSAIGSDTQYF.